The 15 T cell receptor beta chains below were found in one sample sequenced in a study of shared clonotypes between healthy human individuals. The assay was immunoSEQ multiplex PCR, and TCRdb's table has in-frame clones only and misses some. This sample carries about 820,000 clones, 80% to 95% of them seen once, and the ten largest clones take nearly 25%. The naive CD8 fraction comprised CD45RO-negative cells positively selected for CCR7 and excluded terminally differentiated effector memory CD45RA+ cells. The sample was naive CD8+ T cells sorted from blood. These receptors came from a man aged 30-40 years in good health.

This clone was detected a few times. The CDR3 region is CASSIGSEAFF. The DNA for the CDR3 is TGTGCCAGTAGTATCGGCAGTGAAGCTTTCTTT. V gene TRBV19 combines with J gene TRBJ1-1, with D unclear. The germline gives CDR1 LNHDA, CDR2 SQIVND (reference sequence). The CDR3 has 11 residues. Trimming left V 3 bases short and J 7 bases short, with 6 bases between.

J is TRBJ1-4 and V is TRBV5-6; D gene unclear. Deletions cut 3 bases from V and 9 bases from J, with 9 bases between. The germline CDR1 and CDR2 sequences are SGHDT and YYEEEE. The length of the CDR3 is 12 residues. The CDR3, as DNA: TGTGCCAGCAGCTCAGAGGACCAAAAACTGTTTTTT. Protein sequence: CASSSEDQKLFF.

The chain has TRBV7-2 and TRBJ2-1, with D possibly matching TRBD2 (6 bases). Germline CDR1 and CDR2: SGHTA and FQGNSA. Trimming cost V 0 bases and J 10 bases, with 13 bases left between them. The CDR3 runs 14 residues. The CDR3 loop reads CASSLATSPSEQFF. CDR3 sequence (DNA): TGTGCCAGCAGCTTAGCTACTAGCCCCTCCGAGCAGTTCTTC.

The genes are TRBV7-9 and TRBJ2-1; 12 bases fit TRBD1. Trimming took 1 base from V and 1 from J; bases not matched to a gene: 2. This CDR3 is built from 17 residues. Germline lookup yields CDR1 SEHNR and CDR2 FQNEAQ (reference sequence). This chain's CDR3 is CASSLGGQGASYNEQFF. The CDR3 bases are TGTGCCAGCAGCTTAGGGGGACAGGGGGCATCCTACAATGAGCAGTTCTTC.

V usage is TRBV4-3 and J usage is TRBJ1-2, with D maybe TRBD1 (5 bases). The CDR3 has 14 residues. V was pared by 1 base and J by 4 bases, with 10 bases between. The germline V gene encodes CDR1 LGHNA and CDR2 YSLEER. CDR3 nucleotides: TGCGCCAGCAGCCAAGCGGGACCCTCCTATGGCTACACCTTC. Protein product: CASSQAGPSYGYTF.

The chain's CDR3 is CASRPNYGYTF. CDR3 sequence (DNA): TGTGCTAGTCGACCCAACTATGGCTACACCTTC. The J gene is TRBJ1-2, the V gene TRBV12-5, with D unresolved. Looked up from germline, CDR1 is LGHNT and CDR2 is FRNRAP. The V and J ends lost 8 bases and 2 bases respectively, with 6 bases between them. This CDR3 spans 11 amino acids.

The chain is built from TRBV4-3 and TRBJ2-1, with D hard to call. The germline V gene encodes CDR1 LGHNA and CDR2 YSLEER. Trimming stripped 1 base from V and 0 bases from J, with 7 bases between. This CDR3 has 15 residues. In DNA form, the CDR3 reads TGCGCCAGCAGCCAAGTCTTGAGCTCCTACAATGAGCAGTTCTTC. As protein: CASSQVLSSYNEQFF.

In its sample, this clone was seen once. V and J are TRBV5-5 and TRBJ1-2, with D possibly matching TRBD1 (6 bases). The CDR3 is 19 amino acids. Germline loops: CDR1 SGHKS, CDR2 YYEKEE (reference sequence). V dropped 1 base and J dropped 1 base, with 23 bases sitting between them. The CDR3 is CASSLPTGLPRPFNYGYTF. The CDR3 DNA reads as TGTGCCAGCAGCTTGCCGACAGGCCTCCCTCGACCCTTTAACTATGGCTACACCTTC.

This rearrangement joins TRBV27 to TRBJ1-4, with D possibly TRBD1 on 6 matching bases. The length of the CDR3 is 14 residues. V shed 3 bases and J shed 8 bases, with 13 bases lying between them. Germline lookup yields CDR1 MNHEY and CDR2 SMNVEV (reference sequence). The CDR3 region has the DNA TGTGCCAGCAGTTTCGACAGGCTAGACGAAAAACTGTTTTTT. This encodes CASSFDRLDEKLFF.

The J gene is TRBJ2-7, the V gene TRBV5-1; 7 bases fit TRBD2. The J segment lost 3 bases and the V segment lost 4 bases, leaving 10 bases of the junction unmatched. The CDR3 runs 15 residues. Looked up from germline, CDR1 is SGHRS and CDR2 is YFSETQ. CDR3: CASSPTSGGYYEQYF. As DNA, the CDR3 is TGCGCCAGCAGCCCCACTTCGGGGGGTTACTACGAGCAGTACTTC.

V and J are TRBV5-1 and TRBJ1-2, with 10 bases aligning to TRBD1. Germline V gene sequence: CDR1 SGHRS, CDR2 YFSETQ. The CDR3 contains 14 residues. After removal of 0 bases from V and 7 bases from J, the junction contained 3 bases not matched to a gene. This CDR3 reads CASSLVGQGSGYTF. In DNA, the CDR3 is TGCGCCAGCAGCTTGGTGGGACAGGGGAGTGGCTACACCTTC.

The chain employs TRBV4-1 and TRBJ2-1, with D hard to call. With 1 base removed from V and 3 bases from J, the gap between germline ends came to 10 bases. The CDR3 runs to 15 residues. Germline V lookup: CDR1 MGHRA, CDR2 YSYEKL. The DNA for the CDR3 is TGCGCCAGCAGCCAAGGGGTATCGGACTACAATGAGCAGTTCTTC. Translation: CASSQGVSDYNEQFF.

The rearrangement joins TRBV27 to TRBJ2-7; D is unresolved. The CDR3 totals 14 residues. Germline V gene lookup returns CDR1 MNHEY and CDR2 SMNVEV (reference sequence). V was shortened by 3 bases and J by 5 bases, with 14 bases between the two germline ends. DNA for the CDR3: TGTGCCAGCAGTTTGTTAGACGTTCGGGACGAGCAGTACTTC. Its protein product is CASSLLDVRDEQYF.

The rearrangement joins TRBV7-6 to TRBJ2-2; D perhaps matches TRBD2 (5 bases). This CDR3 has 18 residues. CDR1 and CDR2 (germline): SGHVS, FNYEAQ. The germline V and J ends were trimmed by 1 base and 2 bases, with 17 bases remaining between them. CDR3 sequence (DNA): TGTGCCAGCAGCTTAGTCCCCCTAGGGAGAATAAACACCGGGGAGCTGTTTTTT. This encodes CASSLVPLGRINTGELFF.

This clone was detected only once. The V gene is TRBV7-6, the J gene TRBJ2-7; 8 bases line up with TRBD1. Per the germline V gene, CDR1 is SGHVS and CDR2 is FNYEAQ. This CDR3 is 16 amino acids long. J gave up 1 base and V 1 base, and 6 bases lay outside the gene matches. CDR3 DNA sequence: TGTGCCAGCAGCTTAGAGGATACAGGGGGATCCTACGAGCAGTACTTC. This codes for CASSLEDTGGSYEQYF.